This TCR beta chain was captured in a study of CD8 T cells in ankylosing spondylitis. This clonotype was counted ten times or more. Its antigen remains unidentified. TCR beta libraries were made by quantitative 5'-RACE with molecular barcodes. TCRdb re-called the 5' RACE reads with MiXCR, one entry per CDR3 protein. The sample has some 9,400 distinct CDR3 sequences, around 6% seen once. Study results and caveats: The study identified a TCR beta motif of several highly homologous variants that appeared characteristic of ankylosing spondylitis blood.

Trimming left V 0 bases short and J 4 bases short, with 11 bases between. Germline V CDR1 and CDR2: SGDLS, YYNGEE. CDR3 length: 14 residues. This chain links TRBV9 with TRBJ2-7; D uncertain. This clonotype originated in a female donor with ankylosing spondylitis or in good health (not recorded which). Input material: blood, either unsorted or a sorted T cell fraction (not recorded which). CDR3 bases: TGTGCCAGCAGCGTAGATGTAGGGTCGTACGAGCAGTACTTC. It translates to CASSVDVGSYEQYF. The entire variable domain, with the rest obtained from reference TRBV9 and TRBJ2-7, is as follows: DSGVTQTPKHLITATGQRVTLRCSPRSGDLSVYWYQQSLDQGLQFLIQYYNGEERAKGNILERFSAQQFPDLHSELNLSSLELGDSALYFCASSVDVGSYEQYFGPGTRLTVT.